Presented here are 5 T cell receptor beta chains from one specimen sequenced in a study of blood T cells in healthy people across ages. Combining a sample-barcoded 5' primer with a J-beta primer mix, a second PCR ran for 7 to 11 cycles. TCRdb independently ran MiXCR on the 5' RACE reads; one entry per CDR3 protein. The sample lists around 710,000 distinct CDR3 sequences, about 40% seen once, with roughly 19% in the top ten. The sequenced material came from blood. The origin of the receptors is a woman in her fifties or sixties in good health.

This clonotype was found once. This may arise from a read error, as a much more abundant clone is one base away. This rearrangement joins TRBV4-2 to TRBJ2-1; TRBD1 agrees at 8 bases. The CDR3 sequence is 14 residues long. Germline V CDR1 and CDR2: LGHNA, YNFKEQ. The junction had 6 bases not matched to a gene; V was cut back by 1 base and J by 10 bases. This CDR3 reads CASSQGSDRDEQFF. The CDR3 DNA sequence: TGTGCCAGCAGCCAAGGTTCGGACAGGGACGAGCAGTTCTTC.

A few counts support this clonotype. CDR3 in amino acids: CASSQEWSTDTQYF. The CDR3 DNA is TGTGCCAGCAGCCAGGAGTGGAGCACAGATACGCAGTATTTT. This chain links TRBV14 with TRBJ2-3; D not certain. The CDR3 spans 14 residues. Germline V gene sequence: CDR1 SGHDN, CDR2 FVKESK. V lost 3 bases and J lost 0, with 7 bases in between.

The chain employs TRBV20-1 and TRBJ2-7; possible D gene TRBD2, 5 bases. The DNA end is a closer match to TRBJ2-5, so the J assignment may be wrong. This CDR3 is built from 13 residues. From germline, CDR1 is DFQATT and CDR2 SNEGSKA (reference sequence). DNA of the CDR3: TGCAGTGCTAGAGGGGGAGCGCTGGAGACCCAGTACTTC. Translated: CSARGGALETQYF.

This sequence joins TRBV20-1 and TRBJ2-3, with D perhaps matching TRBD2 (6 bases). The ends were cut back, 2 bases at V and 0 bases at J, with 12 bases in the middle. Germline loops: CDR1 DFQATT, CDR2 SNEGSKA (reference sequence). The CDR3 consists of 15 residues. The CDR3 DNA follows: TGCAGTGCTAGATCTCTAGCGTACAGCACAGATACGCAGTATTTT. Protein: CSARSLAYSTDTQYF.

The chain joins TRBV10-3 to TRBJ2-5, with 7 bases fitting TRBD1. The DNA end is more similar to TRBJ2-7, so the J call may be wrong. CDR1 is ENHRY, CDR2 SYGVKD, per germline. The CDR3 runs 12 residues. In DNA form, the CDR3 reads TGTGCCATCAGCAACAGGGGCTACGAGCAGTACTTC. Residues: CAISNRGYEQYF.